This T cell receptor (beta chain) came from a study of chemoradiotherapy in HPV16-positive cancers. Study summary: Two HPV16-positive patients' cells yielded candidate HPV-specific clones and common motifs.

As concerns this clone: The target antigen is unknown.

CDR1 and CDR2 from the germline V gene are SGHNT and YENEEA. The CDR3 contains 16 residues. V lost 1 base and J lost 0, with 9 bases in between. The study, taken as a whole, reports: The functional HPV-specific definition rests on just two HPV16-positive patients. Non-HPV-specific T cells did not expand in tumors during treatment, whereas candidate HPV-specific clones and E7-related motifs did.

The assay was immunoSEQ multiplex PCR, and TCRdb's table has in-frame clones only and misses some. Of 8,500 to 14,000 clones listed, about nine tenths were seen once; the top ten hold about 1.7%. Samples were taken several times over chemoradiotherapy. The starting material was blood, obtained from a patient who underwent chemoradiotherapy. This chain links TRBV11-3 with TRBJ2-2, with D unclear. This TCR derives from a human donor with HPV-associated anogenital cancer. CDR3 protein: CASSLALFANTGELFF. The CDR3 bases are TGTGCCAGCAGCTTAGCCCTTTTCGCGAACACCGGGGAGCTGTTTTTT.